This TCR beta chain emerged from a study of T cells after yellow fever vaccination. General study points: Weaker, the secondary response peaked sooner, at day 5 versus 15. FACS-sorted repertoires could contain abundant clonotypes contaminating from the bulk population. Reappearance after the booster was seen for most primary-vaccination clones, at 96% CD4 and 85% to 90% CD8.

Synthesis of TCR cDNA relied on 5'RACE template switching, which attached a universal primer site and UMIs. TCRdb processed the 5' RACE reads anew with MiXCR; each CDR3 protein has one entry. Counted here are hundreds of thousands of distinct CDR3 sequences, roughly an eighth occurring once; the ten biggest clones make up 15%. Per the germline V gene, CDR1 is MNHNY and CDR2 is SVGAGI (reference sequence). The CDR3 length is 12 residues. V lost 11 bases, J lost 4 bases, and 13 bases lay in between. A few counts support this clonotype. Antigen specificity is unknown. The clonotype was recovered from a man aged 25 to 40 who received the YFV17D yellow fever vaccine. Source: PBMCs, taken on the day of the yellow fever booster vaccination. This chain links TRBV6-6 with TRBJ2-3; possible D gene TRBD2, 7 bases. CDR3 region: CAGGGGPDTQYF. CDR3 sequence (DNA): TGTGCCGGGGGAGGGGGGCCAGATACGCAGTATTTT.